The text below deals with one T cell receptor (beta chain). Its antigen remains unknown. The record originates from a study of cytomegalovirus exposure and HLA in healthy donors. Findings and limits, study-wide: An Asian-associated ancestry cluster reportedly showed fewer N-insertions than the roughly 670-donor mean in a later analysis. CMV serostatus alone was available as immune exposure information.

This CDR3 is built from 16 residues. The V end lost 5 bases, the J end lost 2 bases, and 13 bases lay between the germline ends. Germline CDR1 SGHVS, CDR2 FNYEAQ. PCR involved 60 Vbeta and 13 Jbeta primers. The repertoire was sequenced with immunoSEQ multiplex PCR; TCRdb's copy has only in-frame clones and lacks some. The data show hundreds of thousands of clones, around 89% seen once. Sequenced sample: PBMCs. The origin of this receptor is a woman younger than 30 in good health and CMV-seronegative. This rearrangement joins TRBV7-6 to TRBJ2-6, with D maybe TRBD2 (5 bases). CDR3 amino acids: CASSPEGRAGANVLTF. CDR3 nucleotide sequence: TGTGCCAGCAGCCCCGAGGGTAGGGCTGGGGCCAACGTCCTGACTTTC.